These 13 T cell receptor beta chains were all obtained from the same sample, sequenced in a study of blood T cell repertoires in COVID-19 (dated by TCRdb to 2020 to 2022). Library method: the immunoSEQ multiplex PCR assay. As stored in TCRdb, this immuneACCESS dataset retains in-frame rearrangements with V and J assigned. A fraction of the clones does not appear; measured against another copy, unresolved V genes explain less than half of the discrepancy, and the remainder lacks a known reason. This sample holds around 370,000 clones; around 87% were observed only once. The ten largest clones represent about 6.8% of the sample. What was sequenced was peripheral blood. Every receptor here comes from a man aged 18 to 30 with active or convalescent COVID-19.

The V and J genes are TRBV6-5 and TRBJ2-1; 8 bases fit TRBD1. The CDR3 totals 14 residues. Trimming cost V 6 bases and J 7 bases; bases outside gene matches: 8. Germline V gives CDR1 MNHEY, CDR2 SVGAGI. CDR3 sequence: CASSYGTGNNEQFF. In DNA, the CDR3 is TGTGCCAGCAGCTACGGGACAGGTAATAATGAGCAGTTCTTC.

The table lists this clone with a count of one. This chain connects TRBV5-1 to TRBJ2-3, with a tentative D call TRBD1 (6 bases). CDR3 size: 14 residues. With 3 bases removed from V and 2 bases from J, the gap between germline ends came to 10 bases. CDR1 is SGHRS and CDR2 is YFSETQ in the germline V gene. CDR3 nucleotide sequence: TGCGCCAGCAGCTCACGGACAGCCACAGATACGCAGTATTTT. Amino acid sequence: CASSSRTATDTQYF.

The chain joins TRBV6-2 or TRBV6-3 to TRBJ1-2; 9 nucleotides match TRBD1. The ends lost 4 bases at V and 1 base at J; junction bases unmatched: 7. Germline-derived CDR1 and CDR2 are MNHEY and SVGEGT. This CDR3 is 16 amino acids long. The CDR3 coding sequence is TGTGCCAGCAGTTCCTTGGTGGGACAGGGTAACTATGGCTACACCTTC. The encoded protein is CASSSLVGQGNYGYTF.

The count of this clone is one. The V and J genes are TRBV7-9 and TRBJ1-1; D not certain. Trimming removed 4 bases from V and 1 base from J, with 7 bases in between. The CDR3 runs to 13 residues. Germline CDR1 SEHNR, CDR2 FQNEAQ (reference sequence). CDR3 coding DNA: TGTGCCAGCAGCTACGACAAGAACACTGAAGCTTTCTTT. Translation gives CASSYDKNTEAFF.

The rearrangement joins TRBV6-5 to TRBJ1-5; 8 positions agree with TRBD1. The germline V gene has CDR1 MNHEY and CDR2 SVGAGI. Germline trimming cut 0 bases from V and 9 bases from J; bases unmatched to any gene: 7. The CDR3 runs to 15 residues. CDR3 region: CASSYSFGQGVPQHF. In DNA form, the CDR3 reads TGTGCCAGCAGTTACTCGTTCGGACAGGGAGTGCCCCAGCATTTT.

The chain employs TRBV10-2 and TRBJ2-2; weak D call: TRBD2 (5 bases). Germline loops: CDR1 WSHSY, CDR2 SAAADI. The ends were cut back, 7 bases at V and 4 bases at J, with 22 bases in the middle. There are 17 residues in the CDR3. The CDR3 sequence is CASTQGVGGRGTGELFF. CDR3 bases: TGCGCCAGCACCCAAGGAGTAGGCGGGCGAGGCACCGGGGAGCTGTTTTTT.

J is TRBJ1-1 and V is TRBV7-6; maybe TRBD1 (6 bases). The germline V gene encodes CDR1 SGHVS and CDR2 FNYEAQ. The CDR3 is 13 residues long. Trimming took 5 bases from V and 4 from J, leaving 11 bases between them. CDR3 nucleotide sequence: TGTGCCAGCAGCCTCAACAGGGTCACTGAAGCTTTCTTT. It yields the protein CASSLNRVTEAFF.

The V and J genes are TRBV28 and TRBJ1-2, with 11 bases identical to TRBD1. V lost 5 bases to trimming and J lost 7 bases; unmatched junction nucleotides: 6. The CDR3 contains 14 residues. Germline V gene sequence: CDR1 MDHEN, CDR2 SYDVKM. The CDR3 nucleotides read TGTGCCAGCAGTATCGGACAGGGGGCGGTTGGCTACACCTTC. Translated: CASSIGQGAVGYTF.

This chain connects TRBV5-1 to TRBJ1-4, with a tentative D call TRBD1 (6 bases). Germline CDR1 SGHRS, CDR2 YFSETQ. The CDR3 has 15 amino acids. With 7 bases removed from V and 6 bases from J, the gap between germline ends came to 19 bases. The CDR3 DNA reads TGCGCCAGCCGATTTTCCGGGACAAAGGATGAAAAACTGTTTTTT. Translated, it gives CASRFSGTKDEKLFF.

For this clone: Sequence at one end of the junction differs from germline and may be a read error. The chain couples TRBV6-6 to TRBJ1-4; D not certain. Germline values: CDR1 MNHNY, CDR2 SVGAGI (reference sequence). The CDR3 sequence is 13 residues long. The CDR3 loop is CASSYSGSIPPVF. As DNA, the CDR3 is TGTGCCAGCAGTTACTCAGGGAGTATACCGCCTGTTTTT.

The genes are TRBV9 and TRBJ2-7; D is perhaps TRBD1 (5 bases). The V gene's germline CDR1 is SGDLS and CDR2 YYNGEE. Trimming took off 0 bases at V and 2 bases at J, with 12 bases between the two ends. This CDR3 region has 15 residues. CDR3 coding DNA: TGTGCCAGCAGCGTAGAAGCAGGGTACACCTACGAGCAGTACTTC. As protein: CASSVEAGYTYEQYF.

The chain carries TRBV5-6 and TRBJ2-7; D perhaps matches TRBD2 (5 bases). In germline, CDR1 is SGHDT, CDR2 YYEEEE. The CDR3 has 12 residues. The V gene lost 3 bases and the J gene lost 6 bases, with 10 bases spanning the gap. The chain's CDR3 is CASSSIRGEQYF. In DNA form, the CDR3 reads TGTGCCAGCAGCTCCATACGGGGCGAGCAGTACTTC.

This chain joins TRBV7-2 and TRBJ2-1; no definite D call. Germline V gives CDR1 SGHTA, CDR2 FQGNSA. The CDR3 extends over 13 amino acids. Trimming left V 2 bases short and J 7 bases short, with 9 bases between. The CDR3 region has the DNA TGTGCCAGCAGCTTAAGAGGAGCTAATGAGCAGTTCTTC. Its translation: CASSLRGANEQFF.